This paragraph covers one TCR beta chain sequence. The data were obtained in a study of patients and donors after allogeneic stem cell transplantation. TCRdb re-called the RT-PCR reads through MiXCR, storing one row per CDR3 protein. The sample includes about 150,000 distinct CDR3 sequences, 30% to 45% of them seen just once. The sample consisted of blood, either unsorted or a sorted T cell fraction (not recorded which). The sequence was obtained from a human donor who was either an allogeneic HSCT recipient or a stem cell or donor lymphocyte infusion donor (not recorded which). It is not recorded whose cells these are; they may come from a transplant donor.

The CDR3 region has the DNA TGCAGTGCTCTGCCCGCCGAGGGGGCAGTAGGGTATGGCTACACCTTC. It specifies CSALPAEGAVGYGYTF. The chain couples TRBV20-1 to TRBJ1-2, with 7 nucleotides matching TRBD1. CDR3 length equals 16 residues. Unmatched junction bases numbered 17, after V lost 5 bases and J lost 5 bases. Germline assignment: CDR1 DFQATT and CDR2 SNEGSKA (reference sequence).